These 6 T cell receptor beta chains share one sample of origin, sequenced in a study of cytomegalovirus exposure and HLA in healthy donors. PCR employed 60 Vbeta and 13 Jbeta primers. TCRdb keeps only in-frame clones here, not all; method: immunoSEQ multiplex PCR. The data hold more than 85,000 clones, with around 75% observed a single time. What was sequenced was PBMCs. The receptors were sampled from a woman younger than 30 in good health and CMV-seropositive.

The chain's CDR3 is CASSPTSGKETQYF. The CDR3, as DNA: TGTGCCAGCAGCCCGACTAGCGGGAAAGAGACCCAGTACTTC. This chain connects TRBV7-9 to TRBJ2-5; 11 bases map to TRBD2. The CDR3 has 14 amino acids. V was pared by 5 bases and J by 3 bases, with 2 bases of the junction left unmatched. Germline loops: CDR1 SEHNR, CDR2 FQNEAQ (reference sequence).

The chain links TRBV7-6 to TRBJ2-3; weak D call: TRBD1 (5 bases). CDR1 is SGHVS, CDR2 FNYEAQ, per germline. V shed 5 bases and J shed 0 bases, with 9 bases lying between them. The CDR3 totals 14 residues. Here the CDR3 reads CASSPRQSTDTQYF. The CDR3 DNA reads TGTGCCAGCAGCCCGAGACAGAGCACAGATACGCAGTATTTT.

The chain recombines TRBV7-2 with TRBJ2-5; D perhaps matches TRBD2 (8 bases). Germline assignment: CDR1 SGHTA and CDR2 FQGNSA. V was clipped by 2 bases and J by 5 bases, with 21 bases between them. This CDR3 spans 17 amino acids. The CDR3 here is CASSLISGRGGEETQYF. The CDR3 region has the DNA TGTGCCAGCAGCTTAATAAGCGGGAGAGGGGGCGAGGAGACCCAGTACTTC.

The gene calls are TRBV27 and TRBJ2-1; D is perhaps TRBD2 (5 bases). V was trimmed by 6 bases and J by 3 bases, leaving 6 bases between them. Germline CDR1 MNHEY, CDR2 SMNVEV (reference sequence). The CDR3 extends over 12 amino acids. CDR3 coding DNA: TGTGCCAGCAGCCGGGGCTACAATGAGCAGTTCTTC. Translation: CASSRGYNEQFF.

The genes are TRBV2 and TRBJ2-1, with 12 positions matching TRBD2. The ends lost 3 bases at V and 10 bases at J; junction bases unmatched: 7. The CDR3 is made up of 15 amino acids. Looked up from germline, CDR1 is SNHLY and CDR2 is FYNNEI. The CDR3 is CASSERLAGGGEQFF. The CDR3 region has the DNA TGTGCCAGCAGTGAGAGGCTAGCGGGAGGGGGGGAGCAGTTCTTC.

The chain uses TRBV9 and TRBJ2-7; possible D gene TRBD2, 6 bases. Trimming removed 5 bases from V and 3 bases from J, with 9 bases in between. In germline, CDR1 is SGDLS, CDR2 YYNGEE. This CDR3 comprises 12 residues. The CDR3 loop is CASSMGGYEQYF. The CDR3 DNA follows: TGTGCCAGCAGTATGGGGGGCTACGAGCAGTACTTC.